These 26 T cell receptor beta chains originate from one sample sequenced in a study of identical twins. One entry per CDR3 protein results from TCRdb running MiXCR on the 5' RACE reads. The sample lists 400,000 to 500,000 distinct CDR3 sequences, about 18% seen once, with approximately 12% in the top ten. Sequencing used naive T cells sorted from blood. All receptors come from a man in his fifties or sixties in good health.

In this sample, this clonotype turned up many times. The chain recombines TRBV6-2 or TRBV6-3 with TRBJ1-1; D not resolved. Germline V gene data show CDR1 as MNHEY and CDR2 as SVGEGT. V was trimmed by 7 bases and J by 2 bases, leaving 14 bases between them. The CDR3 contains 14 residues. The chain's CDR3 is CASTSTKGNTEAFF. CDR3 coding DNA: TGTGCCAGCACCTCGACTAAAGGAAACACTGAAGCTTTCTTT.

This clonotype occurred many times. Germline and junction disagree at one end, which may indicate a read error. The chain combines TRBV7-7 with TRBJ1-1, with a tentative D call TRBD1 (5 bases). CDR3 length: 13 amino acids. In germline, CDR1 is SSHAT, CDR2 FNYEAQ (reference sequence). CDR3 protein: CASSEGRGTEAFF. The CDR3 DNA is TGTGCTAGCAGCGAAGGTAGGGGCACTGAAGCTTTCTTT.

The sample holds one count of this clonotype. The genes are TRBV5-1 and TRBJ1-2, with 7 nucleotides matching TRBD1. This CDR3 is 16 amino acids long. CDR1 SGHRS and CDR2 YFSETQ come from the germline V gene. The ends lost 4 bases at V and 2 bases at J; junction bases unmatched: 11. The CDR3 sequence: CASSATGTEANYGYTF. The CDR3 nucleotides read TGCGCCAGCAGCGCGACCGGGACAGAGGCAAACTATGGCTACACCTTC.

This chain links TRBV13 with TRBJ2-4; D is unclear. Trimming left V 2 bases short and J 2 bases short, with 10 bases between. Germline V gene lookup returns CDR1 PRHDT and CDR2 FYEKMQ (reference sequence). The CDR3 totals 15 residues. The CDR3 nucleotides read TGTGCCAGCAGCTTATCGGCGGTTTCCAAAAACATTCAGTACTTC. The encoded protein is CASSLSAVSKNIQYF.

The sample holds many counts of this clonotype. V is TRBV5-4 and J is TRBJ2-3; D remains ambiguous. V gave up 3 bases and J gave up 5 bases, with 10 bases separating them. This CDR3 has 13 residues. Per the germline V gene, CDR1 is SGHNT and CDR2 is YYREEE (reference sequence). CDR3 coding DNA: TGTGCCAGCAGCTCGCCCGCACAAGATACGCAGTATTTT. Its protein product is CASSSPAQDTQYF.

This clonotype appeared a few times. Here the CDR3 reads CASSLRGAYYEQYF. The CDR3 DNA sequence: TGTGCCAGCTCACTCCGGGGGGCCTACTACGAGCAGTACTTC. The chain joins TRBV18 to TRBJ2-7; possible D gene TRBD2, 7 bases. V lost 4 bases to trimming and J lost 3 bases, with 13 bases between them. The CDR3 loop spans 14 amino acids. CDR1 and CDR2 from the germline V gene are KGHSH and LQKENI. The variable domain in full, with the rest retrieved from reference TRBV18 and TRBJ2-7, is NAGVMQNPRHLVRRRGQEARLRCSPMKGHSHVYWYRQLPEEGLKFMVYLQKENIIDESGMPKERFSAEFPKEGPSILRIQQVVRGDSAAYFCASSLRGAYYEQYFGPGTRLTVT.

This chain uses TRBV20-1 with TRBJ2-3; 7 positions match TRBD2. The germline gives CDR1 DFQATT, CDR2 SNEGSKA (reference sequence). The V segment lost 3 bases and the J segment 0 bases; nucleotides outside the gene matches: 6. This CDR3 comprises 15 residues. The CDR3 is CSASGVGGSTDTQYF. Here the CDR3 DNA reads TGCAGTGCTAGTGGAGTGGGAGGGAGCACAGATACGCAGTATTTT.

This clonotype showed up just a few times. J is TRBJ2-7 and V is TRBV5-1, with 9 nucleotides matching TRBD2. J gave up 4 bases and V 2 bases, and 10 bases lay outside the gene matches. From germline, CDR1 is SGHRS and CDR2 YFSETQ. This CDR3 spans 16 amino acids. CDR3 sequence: CASSFSSGSQNYEQYF. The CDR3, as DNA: TGCGCCAGCAGCTTCAGTAGCGGGAGTCAGAATTACGAGCAGTACTTC.

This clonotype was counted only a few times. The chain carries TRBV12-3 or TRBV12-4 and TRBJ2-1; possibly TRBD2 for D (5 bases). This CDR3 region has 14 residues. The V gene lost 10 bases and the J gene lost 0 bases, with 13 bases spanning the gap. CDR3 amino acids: CATRRGSSYNEQFF. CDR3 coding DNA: TGTGCCACCAGACGGGGTAGCTCCTACAATGAGCAGTTCTTC.

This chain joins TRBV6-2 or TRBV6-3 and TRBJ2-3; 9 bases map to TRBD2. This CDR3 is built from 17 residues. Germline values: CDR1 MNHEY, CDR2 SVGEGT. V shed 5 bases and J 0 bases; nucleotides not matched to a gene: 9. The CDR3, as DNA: TGTGCCAGCAGTCCCGCCCGACTAGCGGAGAGCACAGATACGCAGTATTTT. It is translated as CASSPARLAESTDTQYF.

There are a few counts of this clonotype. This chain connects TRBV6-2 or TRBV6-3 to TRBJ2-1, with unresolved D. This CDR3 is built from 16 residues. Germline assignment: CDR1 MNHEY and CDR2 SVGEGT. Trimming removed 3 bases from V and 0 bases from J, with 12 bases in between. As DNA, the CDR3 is TGTGCCAGCAGTTATCCAGGTTCACCCTCCTACAATGAGCAGTTCTTC. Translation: CASSYPGSPSYNEQFF.

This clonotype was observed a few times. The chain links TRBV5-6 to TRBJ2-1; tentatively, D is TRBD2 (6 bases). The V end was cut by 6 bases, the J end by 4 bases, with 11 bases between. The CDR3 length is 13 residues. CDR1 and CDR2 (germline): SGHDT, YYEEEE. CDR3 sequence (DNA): TGTGCCAGCACCCTAGGACTATACAATGAGCAGTTCTTC. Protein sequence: CASTLGLYNEQFF.

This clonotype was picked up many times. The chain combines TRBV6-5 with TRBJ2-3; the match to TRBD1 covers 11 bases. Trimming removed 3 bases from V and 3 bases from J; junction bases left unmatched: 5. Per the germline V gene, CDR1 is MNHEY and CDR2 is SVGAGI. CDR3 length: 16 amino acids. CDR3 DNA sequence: TGTGCCAGCAGTTATGGGACAGGGGGAATGACAGATACGCAGTATTTT. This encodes CASSYGTGGMTDTQYF.

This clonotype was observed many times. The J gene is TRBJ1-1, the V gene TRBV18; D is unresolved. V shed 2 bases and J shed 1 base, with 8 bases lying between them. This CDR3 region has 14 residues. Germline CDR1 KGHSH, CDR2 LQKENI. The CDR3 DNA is TGTGCCAGCTCACCAACGGCGGCGAACACTGAAGCTTTCTTT. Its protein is CASSPTAANTEAFF.

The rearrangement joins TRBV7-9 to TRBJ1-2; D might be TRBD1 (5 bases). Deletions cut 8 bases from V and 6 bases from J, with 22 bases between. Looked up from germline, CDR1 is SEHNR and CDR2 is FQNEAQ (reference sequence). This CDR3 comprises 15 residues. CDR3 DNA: TGTGCCAGCCACGGCCTTTCAACACAGGTGGATGGCTACACCTTC. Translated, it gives CASHGLSTQVDGYTF.

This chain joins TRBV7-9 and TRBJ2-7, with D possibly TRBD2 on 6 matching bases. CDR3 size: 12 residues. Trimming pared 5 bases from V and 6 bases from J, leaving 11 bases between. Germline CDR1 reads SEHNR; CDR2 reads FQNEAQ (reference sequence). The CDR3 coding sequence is TGTGCCAGCAGCGCGGGATTTCCCGAGCAGTACTTC. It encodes CASSAGFPEQYF.

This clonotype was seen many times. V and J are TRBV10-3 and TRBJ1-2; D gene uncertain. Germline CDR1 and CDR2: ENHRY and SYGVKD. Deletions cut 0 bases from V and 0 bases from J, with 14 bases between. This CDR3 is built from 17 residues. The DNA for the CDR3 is TGTGCCATCAGTGAGTCGAGTTGGAGGGTAGCTAACTATGGCTACACCTTC. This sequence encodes CAISESSWRVANYGYTF.

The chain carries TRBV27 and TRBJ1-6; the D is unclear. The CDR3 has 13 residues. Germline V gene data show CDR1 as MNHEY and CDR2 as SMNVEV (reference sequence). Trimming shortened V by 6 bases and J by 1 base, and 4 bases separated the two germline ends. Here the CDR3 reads CASRRSYNSPLHF. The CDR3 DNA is TGTGCCAGCAGGAGGTCCTATAATTCACCCCTCCACTTT.

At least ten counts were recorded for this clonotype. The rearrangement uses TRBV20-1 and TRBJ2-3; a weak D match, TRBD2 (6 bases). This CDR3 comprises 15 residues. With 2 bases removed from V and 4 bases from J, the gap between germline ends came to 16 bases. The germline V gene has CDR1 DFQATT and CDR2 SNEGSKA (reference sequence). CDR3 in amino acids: CSARNLGSGSDTQYF. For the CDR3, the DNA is TGCAGTGCTAGAAACCTCGGTAGCGGCTCAGATACGCAGTATTTT.

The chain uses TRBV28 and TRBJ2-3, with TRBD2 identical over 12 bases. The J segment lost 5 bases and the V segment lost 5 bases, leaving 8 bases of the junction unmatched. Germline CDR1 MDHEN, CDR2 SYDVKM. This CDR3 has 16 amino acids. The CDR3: CASSLLAGGPGDTQYF. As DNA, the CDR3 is TGTGCCAGCAGTCTCCTAGCGGGGGGGCCGGGAGATACGCAGTATTTT. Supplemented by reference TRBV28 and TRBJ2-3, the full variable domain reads DVKVTQSSRYLVKRTGEKVFLECVQDMDHENMFWYRQDPGLGLRLIYFSYDVKMKEKGDIPEGYSVSREKKERFSLILESASTNQTSMYLCASSLLAGGPGDTQYFGPGTRLTVL.

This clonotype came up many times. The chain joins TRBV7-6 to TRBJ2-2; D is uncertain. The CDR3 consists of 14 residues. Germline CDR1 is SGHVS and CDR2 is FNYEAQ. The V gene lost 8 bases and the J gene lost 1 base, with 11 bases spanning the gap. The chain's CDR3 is CASVGSRNTGELFF. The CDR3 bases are TGTGCCAGCGTGGGGTCTCGGAACACCGGGGAGCTGTTTTTT.

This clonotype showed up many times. CDR3 bases: TGTGCCAGCAGTTACTTCGGGGGAGGGCCATCCGAGCAGTACTTC. Protein sequence: CASSYFGGGPSEQYF. The chain couples TRBV6-5 to TRBJ2-7, with 7 bases identical to TRBD2. This CDR3 spans 15 amino acids. Trimming at V came to 1 base and at J to 6 bases, leaving 9 bases not matched to a gene. Germline V gives CDR1 MNHEY, CDR2 SVGAGI.

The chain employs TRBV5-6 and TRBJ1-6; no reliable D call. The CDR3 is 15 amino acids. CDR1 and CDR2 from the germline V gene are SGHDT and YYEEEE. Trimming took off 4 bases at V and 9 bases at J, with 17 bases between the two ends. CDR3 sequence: CASSQTPDRGSPLHF. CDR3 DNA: TGTGCCAGCAGCCAAACACCGGATCGGGGTTCACCCCTCCACTTT.

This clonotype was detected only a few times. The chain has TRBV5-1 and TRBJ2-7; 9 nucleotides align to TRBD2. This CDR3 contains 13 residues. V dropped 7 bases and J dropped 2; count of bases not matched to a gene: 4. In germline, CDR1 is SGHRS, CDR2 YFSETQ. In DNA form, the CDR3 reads TGCGCCAGCGGACCTAGCGGGGCCTACGAGCAGTACTTC. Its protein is CASGPSGAYEQYF. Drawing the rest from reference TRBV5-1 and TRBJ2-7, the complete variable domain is KAGVTQTPRYLIKTRGQQVTLSCSPISGHRSVSWYQQTPGQGLQFLFEYFSETQRNKGNFPGRFSGRQFSNSRSEMNVSTLELGDSALYLCASGPSGAYEQYFGPGTRLTVT.

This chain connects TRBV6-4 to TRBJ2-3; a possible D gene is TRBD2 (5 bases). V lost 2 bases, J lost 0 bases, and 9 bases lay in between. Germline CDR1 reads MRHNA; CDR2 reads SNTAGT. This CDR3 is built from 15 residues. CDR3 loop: CASSDEGRSTDTQYF. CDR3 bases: TGTGCCAGCAGTGACGAGGGTAGAAGCACAGATACGCAGTATTTT.

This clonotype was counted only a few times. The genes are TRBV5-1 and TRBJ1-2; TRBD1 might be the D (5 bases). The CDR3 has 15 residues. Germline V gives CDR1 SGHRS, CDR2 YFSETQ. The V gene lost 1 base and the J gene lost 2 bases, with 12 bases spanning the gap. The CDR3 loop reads CASSLFPTANYGYTF. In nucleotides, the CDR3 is TGCGCCAGCAGCTTGTTCCCGACAGCGAACTATGGCTACACCTTC.